This note documents a single TCR beta chain sequence. This CDR3 is 15 amino acids long. The germline gives CDR1 MNHEY, CDR2 SVGAGI. The V and J ends lost 5 bases and 7 bases, in that order; junction bases with no gene match: 10. The source of the sample is a study of blood T cell repertoires in COVID-19. Study-wide context: Acute and convalescent COVID-19 samples came from the United States, Italy and Spain. Sources were T cells, B-cell-depleted T cells, or PBMCs; the material itself was cDNA or gDNA.

Per the study methods: Reference gene primer amplification yielded estimated nucleated cell counts. Profiling relied on immunoSEQ multiplex PCR, and the TCRdb table lists in-frame clones only, not all of them. The DNA was the basis for D and trimming; V, J and clone size are from that table. The profile shows about 100,000 clones, 88% of them singletons. The chain uses TRBV6-5 and TRBJ2-3; 9 bases are a match to TRBD1. Sequenced input: peripheral blood. The sequence derives from a human donor in a cohort sampled during active COVID-19. CDR3 amino acids: CASSTRDRDGNTQYF. CDR3 nucleotides: TGTGCCAGCAGTACTCGGGACAGGGATGGGAATACGCAGTATTTT.